This T cell receptor (beta chain) comes out of a study of T-cell memory formation after mild COVID-19. This clonotype turned up a few times. The target antigen is unknown. The CDR3 has 15 residues. Germline CDR1 and CDR2: MGHRA and YSYEKL. Trimming left V 1 base short and J 1 base short, with 10 bases between. cDNA libraries for TCR alpha and TCR beta, carrying sample barcodes and UMIs, came from 5'RACE with constant-segment primers. Using its own MiXCR run on the 5' RACE reads, TCRdb lists one record per CDR3 protein. The sample yields about 210,000 distinct CDR3 sequences, 27% seen once. Study-wide points: The study found balanced CD4/CD8 in clones contracting day 15 to 85 and a CD4+ lean in later expanders. There was no confirmation that second-wave clones peaking on day 37 were SARS-CoV-2 specific. Most CD4+ clones that shrank were in CM and EM, while CD8+ ones turned up in EMRA.

Sequenced sample: PBMCs or a T cell subset sorted from them (not recorded which). This rearrangement joins TRBV4-1 to TRBJ2-5; TRBD2 might be the D (6 bases). This TCR came from an adult woman who had mild COVID-19 (a few samples of this study predate the infection). Cell type and time point are not known. CDR3 in amino acids: CASSQGRGIQETQYF. Here the CDR3 DNA reads TGCGCCAGCAGCCAAGGACGGGGGATCCAAGAGACCCAGTACTTC.